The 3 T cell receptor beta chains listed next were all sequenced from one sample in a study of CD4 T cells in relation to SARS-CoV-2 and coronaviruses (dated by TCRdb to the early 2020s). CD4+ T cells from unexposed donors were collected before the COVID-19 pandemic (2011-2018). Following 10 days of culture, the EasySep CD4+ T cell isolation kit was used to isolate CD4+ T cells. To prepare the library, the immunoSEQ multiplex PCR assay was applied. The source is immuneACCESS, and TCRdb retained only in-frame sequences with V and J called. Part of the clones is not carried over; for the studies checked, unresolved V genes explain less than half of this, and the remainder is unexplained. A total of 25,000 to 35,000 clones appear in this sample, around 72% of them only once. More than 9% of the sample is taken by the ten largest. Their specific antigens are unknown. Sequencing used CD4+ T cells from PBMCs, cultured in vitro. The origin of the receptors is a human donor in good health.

The CDR3 region has the DNA TGTGCCAGCAGCGTGGGTCTAGCGGAAGCCTACGAGCAGTACTTC. Translation: CASSVGLAEAYEQYF. The chain is built from TRBV9 and TRBJ2-7; TRBD2 matches 7 bases. From germline, CDR1 is SGDLS and CDR2 YYNGEE. J gave up 2 bases and V 2 bases, and 7 bases lay outside the gene matches. The CDR3 runs 15 residues.

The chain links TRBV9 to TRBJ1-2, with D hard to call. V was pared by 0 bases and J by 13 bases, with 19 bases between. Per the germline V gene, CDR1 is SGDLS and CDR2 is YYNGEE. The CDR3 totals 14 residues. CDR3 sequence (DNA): TGTGCCAGCAGCGTAGATCCCCAGATACGGGCCTCCACCTTC. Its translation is CASSVDPQIRASTF.

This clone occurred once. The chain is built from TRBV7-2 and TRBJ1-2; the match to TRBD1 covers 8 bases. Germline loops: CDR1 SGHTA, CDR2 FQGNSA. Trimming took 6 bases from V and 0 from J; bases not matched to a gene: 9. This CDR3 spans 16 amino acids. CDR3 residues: CASRILQGAANYGYTF. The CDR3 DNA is TGTGCCAGCAGGATCCTTCAGGGGGCAGCTAACTATGGCTACACCTTC.